The 21 T cell receptor beta chains below come from one sample, sequenced in a study of identical twins. One entry per CDR3 protein results from TCRdb running MiXCR on the 5' RACE reads. Of 420,000 or so distinct CDR3 sequences detected, roughly 20% appear once; the ten largest clones hold roughly 12%. Material: naive T cells sorted from blood. The receptor set was obtained from a man between 45 and 60 years old in good health.

The V and J genes are TRBV7-9 and TRBJ2-2; 8 nucleotides match TRBD1. Per germline, CDR1 SEHNR and CDR2 FQNEAQ (reference sequence). CDR3 size: 12 residues. V shed 11 bases, J shed 7 bases, and the junction held 6 bases outside the gene matches. In DNA form, the CDR3 reads TGTGCCGTACAGGGGGAGAACGGGGAGCTGTTTTTT. Residues: CAVQGENGELFF.

This clonotype turned up a few times. Here the CDR3 reads CASSFVWLGGETQYF. The CDR3 bases are TGCGCCAGCAGCTTCGTGTGGTTGGGAGGAGAGACCCAGTACTTC. The V and J genes are TRBV5-1 and TRBJ2-5, with a weak D call TRBD2 (6 bases). V lost 2 bases, J lost 4 bases, and 15 bases lay in between. The CDR3 spans 15 residues. The germline gives CDR1 SGHRS, CDR2 YFSETQ.

This clonotype occurred many times. The CDR3 DNA reads TGTGCCACCAGCAGAGAGAGAGACGTTAATACGCAGTATTTT. Translating it yields CATSRERDVNTQYF. V gene TRBV15 combines with J gene TRBJ2-3; D gene unclear. The CDR3 has 14 amino acids. Germline V CDR1 and CDR2: LNHNV, YYDKDF (reference sequence). The V and J ends lost 0 bases and 7 bases respectively, with 11 bases between them. Full variable domain (missing parts from reference TRBV15 and TRBJ2-3): DAMVIQNPRYQVTQFGKPVTLSCSQTLNHNVMYWYQQKSSQAPKLLFHYYDKDFNNEADTPDNFQSRRPNTSFCFLDIRSPGLGDTAMYLCATSRERDVNTQYFGPGTRLTVL.

Many counts were recorded for this clonotype. The chain carries TRBV20-1 and TRBJ2-7; D gene uncertain. Germline loops: CDR1 DFQATT, CDR2 SNEGSKA (reference sequence). Trimming removed 0 bases from V and 9 bases from J, with 9 bases in between. The CDR3 loop spans 11 amino acids. The CDR3, as DNA: TGCAGTGCTAGAGACAGCACGGGGCAGTACTTC. It yields the protein CSARDSTGQYF.

The gene calls are TRBV6-1 and TRBJ1-1, with D possibly being TRBD1 (6 bases). Looked up from germline, CDR1 is MNHNS and CDR2 is SASEGT. V lost 9 bases and J lost 1, with 18 bases in between. The CDR3 loop spans 15 amino acids. The DNA for the CDR3 is TGTGCCAGTCAAAACCCTCAGGGGTGGAACACTGAAGCTTTCTTT. Amino acid sequence: CASQNPQGWNTEAFF.

The J gene is TRBJ2-7, the V gene TRBV12-3 or TRBV12-4; D ambiguous. The CDR3 is 13 amino acids. V dropped 5 bases and J dropped 5 bases, with 13 bases sitting between them. The CDR3 is CASSKSPQDEQYF. In DNA form, the CDR3 reads TGTGCCAGCAGTAAATCCCCTCAAGACGAGCAGTACTTC.

This rearrangement joins TRBV19 to TRBJ2-3; D call uncertain. Germline CDR1 LNHDA, CDR2 SQIVND (reference sequence). Deletions cut 0 bases from V and 6 bases from J, with 19 bases between. The CDR3 totals 17 residues. CDR3 protein: CASSIDLSTSGWDTQYF. CDR3 in DNA: TGTGCCAGTAGTATAGATCTATCGACATCCGGTTGGGATACGCAGTATTTT.

The chain combines TRBV13 with TRBJ2-7; 7 bases are a match to TRBD1. The junction had 13 bases not matched to a gene; V was cut back by 8 bases and J by 3 bases. CDR1 and CDR2 (germline): PRHDT, FYEKMQ (reference sequence). This CDR3 region has 15 residues. The CDR3 spells CASCPANRGGYEQYF. The CDR3 DNA sequence: TGTGCCAGCTGCCCTGCCAACAGGGGTGGCTACGAGCAGTACTTC.

The sample holds a few counts of this clonotype. The CDR3 protein is CSARAPFTSQETQYF. The CDR3 coding sequence is TGCAGTGCTAGAGCTCCCTTCACATCCCAAGAGACCCAGTACTTC. V is TRBV20-1 and J is TRBJ2-5; D ambiguous. Germline V gene sequence: CDR1 DFQATT, CDR2 SNEGSKA (reference sequence). The CDR3 runs to 15 residues. V lost 1 base and J lost 1, with 13 bases in between.

This clonotype was found a few times. As DNA, the CDR3 is TGCGCCAGCAGCCCCACGGGACAGTTCTCCTACGAGCAGTACTTC. It codes for CASSPTGQFSYEQYF. The chain uses TRBV5-1 and TRBJ2-7, with 7 bases aligning to TRBD1. V shed 4 bases and J 0 bases; nucleotides not matched to a gene: 7. CDR1 is SGHRS, CDR2 YFSETQ, per germline. The length of the CDR3 is 15 residues.

This clonotype was seen at least ten times. The chain couples TRBV4-1 to TRBJ1-1; the D gene is possibly TRBD1 (6 bases). V lost 3 bases to trimming and J lost 6 bases, with 17 bases between them. The CDR3 sequence is 15 residues long. The germline V gene encodes CDR1 MGHRA and CDR2 YSYEKL. The CDR3 region has the DNA TGCGCCAGCAGCCAGGGACGACAGGCTGTCTCTGAAGCTTTCTTT. Translated, it gives CASSQGRQAVSEAFF.

The V gene is TRBV11-1, the J gene TRBJ2-2; possibly TRBD1 for D (6 bases). This CDR3 comprises 18 residues. V was clipped by 7 bases and J by 4 bases, with 25 bases between them. CDR1 is SGHAT and CDR2 is FQDESV in the germline V gene (reference sequence). DNA for the CDR3: TGTGCCAGCAATCTGCTTAGTTGGGGGCCCTCGATCACCGGGGAGCTGTTTTTT. It translates to CASNLLSWGPSITGELFF.

Ten or more counts support this clonotype. This chain joins TRBV6-2 or TRBV6-3 and TRBJ1-1; a possible D gene is TRBD1 (6 bases). V shed 10 bases and J shed 1 base, with 28 bases lying between them. Looked up from germline, CDR1 is MNHEY and CDR2 is SVGEGT. This CDR3 spans 18 amino acids. In nucleotides, the CDR3 is TGTGCCACCAACGACCTAGTTATCAGGGGAGGGAGGAACACTGAAGCTTTCTTT. It yields the protein CATNDLVIRGGRNTEAFF.

This clonotype was detected once. The chain uses TRBV30 and TRBJ2-1, with D uncertain. Germline lookup yields CDR1 GTSNPN and CDR2 SVGIG (reference sequence). This CDR3 contains 11 residues. V lost 2 bases to trimming and J lost 12 bases, with 11 bases between them. The CDR3 DNA sequence: TGTGCCTGGAGTTTTCTAGGTACGCAGTTCTTC. This translates into CAWSFLGTQFF. Complete variable domain (other parts from reference TRBV30 and TRBJ2-1): SQTIHQWPATLVQPVGSPLSLECTVEGTSNPNLYWYRQAAGRGLQLLFYSVGIGQISSEVPQNLSASRPQDRQFILSSKKLLLSDSGFYLCAWSFLGTQFFGPGTRLTVL.

The rearrangement uses TRBV20-1 and TRBJ1-2; D ambiguous. Deletions cut 1 base from V and 7 bases from J, with 10 bases between. The germline CDR1 and CDR2 sequences are DFQATT and SNEGSKA (reference sequence). This CDR3 region has 12 residues. The CDR3: CSARAWGAGYTF. Written as DNA, the CDR3 is TGCAGTGCTAGAGCCTGGGGAGCTGGCTACACCTTC.

The sample holds many counts of this clonotype. The chain links TRBV24-1 to TRBJ2-3; a possible D gene is TRBD2 (5 bases). Germline assignment: CDR1 KGHDR and CDR2 SFDVKD. CDR3 length: 16 residues. Trimming removed 4 bases from V and 2 bases from J, with 15 bases in between. The CDR3 region has the DNA TGTGCCACCAGTGACGGAGCGGCGGTGTACACAGATACGCAGTATTTT. The encoded protein is CATSDGAAVYTDTQYF.

Many counts were recorded for this clonotype. This chain joins TRBV5-1 and TRBJ2-1; 10 bases match TRBD2. The CDR3 sequence is 15 residues long. Losses at the gene ends were 6 bases for V and 7 bases for J; bases not matched to a gene: 10. The V gene's germline CDR1 is SGHRS and CDR2 YFSETQ. CDR3 sequence (DNA): TGCGCCAGCAAGCCATCTAGCGGGAGTCAAAATGAGCAGTTCTTC. Translation: CASKPSSGSQNEQFF.

This clonotype was detected many times. The genes are TRBV27 and TRBJ2-1; unclear D gene. V was pared by 3 bases and J by 0 bases, with 12 bases between. Germline CDR1 MNHEY, CDR2 SMNVEV (reference sequence). The CDR3 spans 16 residues. For the CDR3, the DNA is TGTGCCAGCAGTTTGGTCCTCGGTTACTCCTACAATGAGCAGTTCTTC. It codes for CASSLVLGYSYNEQFF.

This clonotype was observed a few times. V gene TRBV7-2 combines with J gene TRBJ2-7; TRBD2 aligns across 7 bases. This CDR3 contains 15 residues. With 1 base clipped from V and 2 bases from J, the junction kept 5 bases outside the gene matches. Germline V gives CDR1 SGHTA, CDR2 FQGNSA. The CDR3 nucleotides are TGTGCCAGCAGCTTAGGGGAGGGAGGGCCCTACGAGCAGTACTTC. This gives the protein CASSLGEGGPYEQYF.

This clonotype was found many times. Germline and junction disagree at one end, which may indicate a read error. This chain links TRBV19 with TRBJ2-1; 7 bases map to TRBD2. The CDR3 covers 11 residues. Looked up from germline, CDR1 is LNHDA and CDR2 is SQIVND (reference sequence). The CDR3 sequence is CASSSGTIPIF. The CDR3 bases are TGTGCCAGTAGTTCCGGGACTATCCCGATCTTC.

The V call is TRBV7-2, the J call TRBJ2-7; no clear D. The germline V and J ends were trimmed by 5 bases and 4 bases, with 9 bases remaining between them. Germline V gene data show CDR1 as SGHTA and CDR2 as FQGNSA. The CDR3 extends over 12 amino acids. The CDR3 nucleotides are TGTGCCAGCAGCAACAACAATTACGAGCAGTACTTC. Protein product: CASSNNNYEQYF.